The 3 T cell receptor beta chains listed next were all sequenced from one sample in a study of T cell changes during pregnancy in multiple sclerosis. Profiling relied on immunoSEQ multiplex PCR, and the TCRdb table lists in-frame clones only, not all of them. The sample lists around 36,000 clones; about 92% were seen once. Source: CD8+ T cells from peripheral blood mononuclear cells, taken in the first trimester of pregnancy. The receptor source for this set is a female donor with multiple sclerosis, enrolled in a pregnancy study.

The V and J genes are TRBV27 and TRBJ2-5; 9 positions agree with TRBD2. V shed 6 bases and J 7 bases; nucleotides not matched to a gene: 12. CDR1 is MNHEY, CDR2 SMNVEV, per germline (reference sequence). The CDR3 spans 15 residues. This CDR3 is CASSPLSGGPGTQYF. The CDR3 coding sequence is TGTGCCAGCAGCCCTTTAAGCGGGGGGCCCGGGACCCAGTACTTC.

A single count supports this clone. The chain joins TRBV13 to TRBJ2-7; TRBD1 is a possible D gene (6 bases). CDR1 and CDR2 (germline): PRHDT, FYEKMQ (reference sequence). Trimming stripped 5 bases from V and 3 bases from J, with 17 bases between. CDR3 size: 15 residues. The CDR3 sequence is CASSPQGWMDYEQYF. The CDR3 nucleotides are TGTGCCAGCAGCCCGCAGGGGTGGATGGACTACGAGCAGTACTTC.

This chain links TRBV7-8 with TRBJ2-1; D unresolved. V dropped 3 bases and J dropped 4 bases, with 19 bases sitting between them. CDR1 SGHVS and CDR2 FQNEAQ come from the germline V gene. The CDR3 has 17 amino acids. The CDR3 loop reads CASSFPGPHNPYNEQFF. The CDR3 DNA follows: TGTGCCAGCAGCTTCCCAGGTCCTCACAATCCGTACAATGAGCAGTTCTTC. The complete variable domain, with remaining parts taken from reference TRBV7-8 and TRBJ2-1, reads GAGVSQSPRYKVAKRGQDVALRCDPISGHVSLFWYQQALGQGPEFLTYFQNEAQLDKSGLPSDRFFAERPEGSVSTLKIQRTQQEDSAVYLCASSFPGPHNPYNEQFFGPGTRLTVL.